This entry describes one T cell receptor beta chain. Its antigen is not known. This CDR3 is built from 14 residues. CDR1 and CDR2 from the germline V gene are KGHSH and LQKENI. These data belong to a study of CXCR3-negative and CXCR3-positive naive CD8 T cells. Regarding the study as a whole: The study found that naive CXCR3-negative and CXCR3-positive cells shared TRBV-TRBJ usage, while memory cells differed. Researchers report that CXCR3-positive naive cells carry more hydrophobic TRB CDR3s than CXCR3-negative naive cells.

Each CD8+ T cell subset was sorted in triplicate, a few hundred thousand cells each. Among CD8+ T cells, naive ones were CD45RO-CCR7+CD27+CD95-. Libraries were UMI-labeled 5' RACE TRB cDNA. Following a re-call of the 5' RACE reads, TCRdb has one entry per CDR3 protein and lacks DNA. Across 50,000 to 65,000 distinct CDR3 sequences, the top ten clones capture roughly 0.73% of the sample. This receptor was obtained from a human donor in good health. Some clones in this sample may be carry-over from other donors' samples. The sample was naive CXCR3+ CD8+ T cells from blood. Subset meaning: CD45RO-CCR7+CD27+CD95- naive CD8+ T cells expressing CXCR3 (TNR3+). This chain links TRBV18 with TRBJ1-1; the D gene TCRdb calls, TRBD1, cannot be checked with no DNA. CDR3: CASSPGPGGPEAFF.